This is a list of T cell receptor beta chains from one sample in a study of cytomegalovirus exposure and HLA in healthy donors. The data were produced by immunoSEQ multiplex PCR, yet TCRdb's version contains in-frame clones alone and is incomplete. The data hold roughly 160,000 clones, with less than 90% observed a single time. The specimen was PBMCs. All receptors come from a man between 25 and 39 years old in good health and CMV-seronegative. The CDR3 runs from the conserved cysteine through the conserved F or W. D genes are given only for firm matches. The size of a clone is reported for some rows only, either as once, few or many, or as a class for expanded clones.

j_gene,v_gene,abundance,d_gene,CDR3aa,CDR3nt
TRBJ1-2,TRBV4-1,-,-,CASSQVGGSGFYGYTF,TGCGCCAGCAGCCAAGTTGGAGGGTCCGGTTTCTATGGCTACACCTTC
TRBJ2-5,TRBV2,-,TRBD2,CASSDFGLADPQETQYF,TGTGCCAGCAGTGACTTTGGACTAGCGGACCCCCAAGAGACCCAGTACTTC
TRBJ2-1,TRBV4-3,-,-,CASSHLGPNEQFF,TGCGCCAGCAGCCATCTGGGCCCGAATGAGCAGTTCTTC
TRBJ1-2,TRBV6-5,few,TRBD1,CASTTGDRYSYGYTF,TGTGCCAGCACCACGGGGGACAGATATTCCTATGGCTACACCTTC
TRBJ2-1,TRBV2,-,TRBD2,CASSRLGLAGGNEQFF,TGTGCCAGCAGTAGACTTGGACTAGCGGGAGGCAATGAGCAGTTCTTC
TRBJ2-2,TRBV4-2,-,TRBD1,CASSQEDRGGNTGELFF,TGTGCCAGCAGCCAGGAGGACAGGGGAGGAAACACCGGGGAGCTGTTTTTT
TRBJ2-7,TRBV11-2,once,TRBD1,CASSLALGTEASYEQYF,TGTGCCAGCAGCTTAGCCCTCGGGACAGAAGCTTCCTACGAGCAGTACTTC
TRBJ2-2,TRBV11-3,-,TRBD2,CASSIGTSGAGELFF,TGTGCCAGCAGCATCGGGACTAGCGGGGCCGGGGAGCTGTTTTTT
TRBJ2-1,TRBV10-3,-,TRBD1,CAIRGQGYEQFF,TGTGCCATCAGGGGACAGGGCTATGAGCAGTTCTTC
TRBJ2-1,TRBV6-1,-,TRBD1,CASSEKDRGSSYNEQFF,TGTGCCAGCAGCGAAAAGGACAGGGGATCCTCCTACAATGAGCAGTTCTTC
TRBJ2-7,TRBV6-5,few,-,CASIPKWGPTYEQYF,TGTGCCAGCATTCCTAAGTGGGGGCCGACCTACGAGCAGTACTTC
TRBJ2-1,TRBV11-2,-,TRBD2,CASSLVTSGKNEQFF,TGTGCCAGCAGCTTAGTCACTAGCGGGAAAAATGAGCAGTTCTTC
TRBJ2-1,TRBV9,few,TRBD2,CASSGLAGAYNEQFF,TGTGCCAGCAGCGGTCTAGCGGGAGCCTACAATGAGCAGTTCTTC
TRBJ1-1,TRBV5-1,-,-,CASSMTVNGEAFF,TGCGCCAGCAGCATGACAGTTAATGGTGAAGCTTTCTTT
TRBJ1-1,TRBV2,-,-,CASSDPPGGMAFF,TGTGCCAGCAGTGACCCGCCAGGAGGGATGGCTTTCTTT
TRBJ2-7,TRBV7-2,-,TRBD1,CASSFSGTGGEQYF,TGTGCCAGCAGCTTCTCCGGAACAGGGGGCGAGCAGTACTTC
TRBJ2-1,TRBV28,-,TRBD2,CASSLFSGGSSYNEQFF,TGTGCCAGCAGTTTATTCAGCGGGGGAAGCTCCTACAATGAGCAGTTCTTC
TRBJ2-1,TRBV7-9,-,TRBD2,CASSPGLEGKQDEQFF,TGTGCCAGCAGCCCCGGACTAGAGGGGAAACAGGATGAGCAGTTCTTC
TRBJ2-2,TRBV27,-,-,CASSNRLDTGELFF,TGTGCCAGCAGTAACAGGTTAGACACCGGGGAGCTGTTTTTT
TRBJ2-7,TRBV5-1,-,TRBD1,CASSFEGQGGYEQYF,TGCGCCAGCAGCTTCGAGGGACAGGGGGGCTACGAGCAGTACTTC
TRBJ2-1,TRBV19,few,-,CASSMGRDSYLNEQFF,TGTGCCAGTAGTATGGGCCGGGACTCATATCTCAATGAGCAGTTCTTC
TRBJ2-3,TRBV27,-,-,CASSLQTNTDTQYF,TGTGCCAGCAGTCTTCAGACTAACACAGATACGCAGTATTTT
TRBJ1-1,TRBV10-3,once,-,CAIRGGLEAFF,TGTGCCATCAGAGGAGGTCTTGAAGCTTTCTTT
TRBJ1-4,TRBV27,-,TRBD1,CASSLQGAREKLFF,TGTGCCAGCAGCTTACAGGGGGCGAGGGAAAAACTGTTTTTT
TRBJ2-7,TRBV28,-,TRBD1,CASSLGTGVSYEQYF,TGTGCCAGCAGCCTCGGGACAGGGGTTTCCTACGAGCAGTACTTC
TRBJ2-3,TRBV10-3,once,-,CAISESSTTDTQYF,TGTGCCATCAGTGAGTCGAGTACCACAGATACGCAGTATTTT
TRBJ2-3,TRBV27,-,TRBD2,CASSLMGLLTDTQYF,TGTGCCAGCAGTTTGATGGGACTACTCACAGATACGCAGTATTTT
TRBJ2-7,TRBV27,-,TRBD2,CASSTGVSGLAIYEQYF,TGTGCCAGCAGTACCGGGGTTTCGGGACTAGCCATCTACGAGCAGTACTTC
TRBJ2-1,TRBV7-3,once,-,CASSLTIVGVNEQFF,TGTGCCAGCAGCTTAACGATAGTAGGGGTAAATGAGCAGTTCTTC
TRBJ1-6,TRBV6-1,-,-,CASSVSKGPNSPLHF,TGTGCCAGCAGTGTATCGAAGGGGCCTAATTCACCCCTCCACTTT
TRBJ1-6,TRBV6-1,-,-,CASSEGGDNSPLHF,TGTGCCAGCAGTGAAGGCGGGGATAATTCACCCCTCCACTTT
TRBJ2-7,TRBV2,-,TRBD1,CASRVDRAVYEQYF,TGTGCCAGCAGGGTGGACAGGGCCGTCTACGAGCAATACTTC
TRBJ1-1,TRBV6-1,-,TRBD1,CASSVGTGNTEAFF,TGTGCCAGCAGTGTTGGGACAGGGAACACTGAAGCTTTCTTT
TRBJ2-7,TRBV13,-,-,CASSASGFTYEQYF,TGTGCCAGCAGCGCTTCCGGGTTCACCTACGAGCAGTACTTC
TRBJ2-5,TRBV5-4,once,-,CASSLGGGMWEQYF,TGTGCCAGCAGCTTGGGCGGAGGGATGTGGGAGCAGTACTTC
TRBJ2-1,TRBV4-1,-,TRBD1,CASISLTGRNEQFF,TGCGCCAGCATCAGCCTGACAGGGCGCAATGAGCAGTTCTTC
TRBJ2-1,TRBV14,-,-,CASSQVRGYNEQFF,TGTGCCAGCAGCCAAGTGCGGGGATACAATGAGCAGTTCTTC
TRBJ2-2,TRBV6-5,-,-,CASSTLGAGTGELFF,TGTGCCAGCAGTACTTTGGGGGCCGGCACCGGGGAGCTGTTTTTT
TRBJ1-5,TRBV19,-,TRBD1,CASTSDRVNQPQHF,TGTGCCAGTACTTCAGACAGGGTCAATCAGCCCCAGCATTTT